This TCR beta chain emerged from a study of shared clonotypes between healthy human individuals. About the research overall: A donor's plate count was three for CD4 naive and three for CD4 memory; CD8 naive had two and CD8 memory one.

The study's findings and limits: It was observed that 5% to 6% of naive CD4 clonotypes were shared across a few donors. Donors were few, which limited the genetic and exposure-history diversity represented. Only blood samples were collected, and tissue repertoires likely differ.

This clone was recorded only once. Antigen unknown. The CDR3 is made up of 16 amino acids. J lost 5 bases, V lost 3 bases, and 12 bases had no gene match. From germline, CDR1 is SGHNT and CDR2 YYREEE (reference sequence). Clones were sequenced by immunoSEQ multiplex PCR, and TCRdb holds only the in-frame ones, with some missing. The table includes millions of clones, roughly 91% detected once. Naive CD8 cells were CD45RO-negative, positively selected for CCR7, excluding terminally differentiated effector memory CD45RA+ cells. The specimen was naive CD8+ T cells from PBMCs. This receptor was obtained from a young man in good health. Some clones in this sample may be carry-over from other donors' samples. This sequence joins TRBV5-4 and TRBJ2-5; TRBD1 matches 8 bases. As DNA, the CDR3 is TGTGCCAGCAGCTCCTACAGGGGGGAATTTGGCGAGACCCAGTACTTC. Translation: CASSSYRGEFGETQYF.